The 26 T cell receptor beta chains listed next were all sequenced from one sample in a study of human T cells and chemical hapten exposure. Time point given: patch test 3, about 24 weeks after DPC sensitization. Treatment given: therapeutic diphenylcyclopropenone sensitization with weekly scalp DPC. From the RACE reads, TCRdb called clonotypes with MiXCR, one entry per CDR3 protein. The sample has some 170,000 distinct CDR3 sequences, around a quarter seen once; the top ten hold around 2.3%. The sample in question was whole blood, obtained in connection with sensitization to the hapten diphenylcyclopropenone (DPC). The receptors derive from a woman aged 18-29 years with alopecia areata. Some clones in this sample may be carry-over from other donors' samples.

The chain employs TRBV6-2 or TRBV6-3 and TRBJ2-7, with TRBD1 matching over 7 bases. Germline-derived CDR1 and CDR2 are MNHEY and SVGEGT. This CDR3 is 15 amino acids long. After removal of 0 bases from V and 3 bases from J, the junction contained 5 bases not matched to a gene. The CDR3 DNA reads TGTGCCAGCAGTTACTCTATTGGACAGGTCTACGAGCAGTACTTC. Translating gives CASSYSIGQVYEQYF.

The CDR3 region has the DNA TGTGCCACCAGTGATTTTGGCAGGGGGCTTGAGCAGTTCTTC. Translation: CATSDFGRGLEQFF. The V gene is TRBV24-1, the J gene TRBJ2-1; the match to TRBD1 covers 8 bases. Per germline, CDR1 KGHDR and CDR2 SFDVKD. The CDR3 is 14 residues long. V lost 1 base and J lost 9; bases outside the gene matches: 4.

The V call is TRBV4-3, the J call TRBJ1-4, with a possible D match to TRBD1 (6 bases). The CDR3 runs 17 residues. The V end was cut by 0 bases, the J end by 4 bases, with 15 bases between. Germline CDR1 is LGHNA and CDR2 is YSLEER. This CDR3 is CASSQDPKDSYNEKLFF. CDR3 bases: TGCGCCAGCAGCCAAGATCCTAAGGACAGCTATAATGAAAAACTGTTTTTT.

This clonotype was seen only once. The V call is TRBV6-6, the J call TRBJ1-2; D is unclear. V shed 2 bases and J shed 0 bases, with 13 bases lying between them. CDR3 length: 16 amino acids. Germline CDR1 reads MNHNY; CDR2 reads SVGAGI (reference sequence). The CDR3 coding sequence is TGTGCCAGCAGTTACGTTAGAGGGTCAGCTAACTATGGCTACACCTTC. Encoded protein: CASSYVRGSANYGYTF.

Worth noting for this clonotype: Germline and junction disagree at one end, which may indicate a read error. The chain links TRBV7-9 to TRBJ2-3; D remains unclear. There are 14 residues in the CDR3. Looked up from germline, CDR1 is SEHNR and CDR2 is FQNEAQ (reference sequence). CDR3 amino acids: CASRSSVSTDTQYF. The DNA for the CDR3 is TGTGCCAGCAGATCTTCCGTTAGCACAGATACACAGTATTTT.

This rearrangement joins TRBV29-1 to TRBJ1-1; maybe TRBD1 (6 bases). The germline V and J ends were trimmed by 4 bases and 3 bases, with 12 bases remaining between them. This CDR3 region has 13 residues. Germline CDR1 is SQVTM and CDR2 is ANQGSEA. The CDR3 protein is CSVAGQGHTEAFF. In DNA form, the CDR3 reads TGCAGCGTTGCAGGCCAGGGGCACACTGAAGCTTTCTTT.

This clonotype showed up just a few times. The chain combines TRBV7-8 with TRBJ1-3; a weak D match, TRBD1 (5 bases). The CDR3 extends over 15 amino acids. Germline CDR1 and CDR2: SGHVS and FQNEAQ. The V and J ends lost 6 bases and 0 bases respectively, with 12 bases between them. Written as DNA, the CDR3 is TGTGCCAGCAGACCCTTCAGGGACTCTGGAAACACCATATATTTT. This sequence encodes CASRPFRDSGNTIYF.

This chain joins TRBV18 and TRBJ1-1; D not resolved. Deletions cut 4 bases from V and 1 base from J, with 7 bases between. The CDR3 is 13 residues long. Germline V gene data show CDR1 as KGHSH and CDR2 as LQKENI. The CDR3 DNA follows: TGTGCCAGCTCACGATCAGCGAACACTGAAGCTTTCTTT. It specifies CASSRSANTEAFF.

The chain has TRBV6-5 and TRBJ1-4; D uncertain. Trimming left V 5 bases short and J 5 bases short, with 12 bases between. The CDR3 runs to 14 residues. From germline, CDR1 is MNHEY and CDR2 SVGAGI. In DNA form, the CDR3 reads TGTGCCAGCAGTCTCGACACGTGGAATGAAAAACTGTTTTTT. This translates into CASSLDTWNEKLFF.

V usage is TRBV27 and J usage is TRBJ1-6, with 9 bases identical to TRBD1. V lost 6 bases and J lost 7; bases outside the gene matches: 4. CDR3 size: 14 residues. Per germline, CDR1 MNHEY and CDR2 SMNVEV (reference sequence). CDR3 loop: CASSWTGDNSPLHF. CDR3 DNA: TGTGCCAGCAGCTGGACAGGGGACAATTCACCCCTCCACTTT.

The V gene is TRBV28, the J gene TRBJ2-1; TRBD1 or TRBD2 may be the D gene (5 bases each). The length of the CDR3 is 14 residues. Deletions cut 7 bases from V and 4 bases from J, with 14 bases between. Germline V gives CDR1 MDHEN, CDR2 SYDVKM. CDR3 coding DNA: TGTGCCAGCAACGGGCAGGGACCTTACAATGAGCAGTTCTTC. Protein product: CASNGQGPYNEQFF.

The CDR3, as DNA: TGCGCCAGCAGCTTGGGTGGGAAACCCACAGATACGCAGTATTTT. This sequence encodes CASSLGGKPTDTQYF. The J gene is TRBJ2-3, the V gene TRBV5-1, with D unclear. The V gene's germline CDR1 is SGHRS and CDR2 YFSETQ. The length of the CDR3 is 15 residues. V was clipped by 0 bases and J by 2 bases, with 10 bases between them.

The chain recombines TRBV4-1 with TRBJ1-1, with D perhaps matching TRBD1 (6 bases). Trimming pared 2 bases from V and 7 bases from J, leaving 14 bases between. Per germline, CDR1 MGHRA and CDR2 YSYEKL. The CDR3 covers 14 residues. The CDR3 region is CASSQPRKGDEAFF. In DNA form, the CDR3 reads TGCGCCAGCAGCCAACCGAGGAAGGGGGATGAAGCTTTCTTT.

The genes are TRBV2 and TRBJ1-5; D gene uncertain. Trimming cost V 7 bases and J 7 bases, with 17 bases left between them. Per germline, CDR1 SNHLY and CDR2 FYNNEI. The CDR3 is 14 amino acids. The CDR3 is CASTMTLAEQPQHF. As DNA, the CDR3 is TGTGCCAGCACTATGACTCTCGCGGAGCAGCCCCAGCATTTT.

This clonotype was recorded a few times. The chain is built from TRBV29-1 and TRBJ1-2; possible D gene TRBD1, 6 bases. Trimming removed 6 bases at V and 2 bases at J, with 10 bases between. Germline CDR1 reads SQVTM; CDR2 reads ANQGSEA. The CDR3 has 12 amino acids. The CDR3 DNA reads TGCAGCGTAGTTCAGGGGAACTATGGCTACACCTTC. Amino acid sequence: CSVVQGNYGYTF.

V is TRBV7-2 and J is TRBJ1-2, with D possibly matching TRBD1 (5 bases). Trimming left V 5 bases short and J 5 bases short, with 15 bases between. The CDR3 length is 14 residues. Germline loops: CDR1 SGHTA, CDR2 FQGNSA. DNA of the CDR3: TGTGCCAGCAGCAGGACACTGCCCGGGTATGGCTACACCTTC. Residues: CASSRTLPGYGYTF. Using reference TRBV7-2 and TRBJ1-2 for the parts outside the CDR3, the full variable domain is GAGVSQSPSNKVTEKGKDVELRCDPISGHTALYWYRQSLGQGLEFLIYFQGNSAPDKSGLPSDRFSAERTGGSVSTLTIQRTQQEDSAVYLCASSRTLPGYGYTFGSGTRLTVV.

Here the CDR3 DNA reads TGTGCCAGCAGCTTAGGGTCCGCAAGAAGCACAGATACGCAGTATTTT. It translates to CASSLGSARSTDTQYF. The genes are TRBV7-9 and TRBJ2-3; D unresolved. The germline CDR1 and CDR2 sequences are SEHNR and FQNEAQ (reference sequence). Trimming took off 1 base at V and 0 bases at J, with 11 bases between the two ends. This CDR3 is 16 amino acids long.

The gene calls are TRBV7-9 and TRBJ2-2; unclear D gene. The germline V gene has CDR1 SEHNR and CDR2 FQNEAQ (reference sequence). Trimming took off 1 base at V and 5 bases at J, with 5 bases between the two ends. The CDR3 is made up of 13 amino acids. The CDR3 reads CASSLESTGELFF. CDR3 sequence (DNA): TGTGCCAGCAGCTTAGAATCGACCGGGGAGCTGTTTTTT. Full variable domain (rest looked up from reference TRBV7-9 and TRBJ2-2): DTGVSQNPRHKITKRGQNVTFRCDPISEHNRLYWYRQTLGQGPEFLTYFQNEAQLEKSRLLSDRFSAERPKGSFSTLEIQRTEQGDSAMYLCASSLESTGELFFGEGSRLTVL.

CDR3 protein: CASRRTSGTETQYF. The CDR3 DNA sequence: TGCGCCAGCAGAAGGACTAGCGGGACAGAGACCCAGTACTTC. The chain recombines TRBV5-1 with TRBJ2-5, with TRBD2 matching 12 bases. Trimming removed 5 bases from V and 4 bases from J; junction bases left unmatched: 3. CDR1 is SGHRS, CDR2 YFSETQ, per germline. This CDR3 region has 14 residues.

The gene calls are TRBV27 and TRBJ2-3, with a tentative D call TRBD2 (6 bases). Germline loops: CDR1 MNHEY, CDR2 SMNVEV (reference sequence). The CDR3 spans 14 residues. The ends were cut back, 5 bases at V and 2 bases at J, with 11 bases in the middle. CDR3 amino acids: CASSGGLITDTQYF. CDR3 DNA: TGTGCCAGCAGTGGGGGACTGATCACAGATACGCAGTATTTT.

V gene TRBV25-1 combines with J gene TRBJ2-7; D is perhaps TRBD1 or TRBD2 (6 bases each). The CDR3 runs to 15 residues. Germline V gene data show CDR1 as MGHDK and CDR2 as SYGVNS. The ends were cut back, 10 bases at V and 4 bases at J, with 23 bases in the middle. The CDR3 nucleotides read TGTGCCATTCCCGGGGGCAGGGATCACTCTTACGAGCAGTACTTC. It is translated as CAIPGGRDHSYEQYF.

Concerning this clonotype itself: One end of the junction is discordant with germline, which a read error may explain. The CDR3 sequence: CSAEKGRQGSETQYF. Here the CDR3 DNA reads TGCAGCGCTGAAAAGGGCCGACAGGGCTCAGAGACCCAGTACTTC. V is TRBV29-1 and J is TRBJ2-5, with 7 bases matching TRBD1. The germline gives CDR1 SQVTM, CDR2 ANQGSEA. The CDR3 is made up of 15 amino acids.

The chain is built from TRBV7-3 and TRBJ2-7; tentatively, D is TRBD2 (6 bases). Trimming shortened V by 5 bases and J by 5 bases, and 13 bases separated the two germline ends. The length of the CDR3 is 13 residues. CDR1 is SGHTA, CDR2 FQGTGA, per germline. The CDR3 DNA reads TGTGCCAGCAGCCAAGCGGGTGTTGACGAGCAGTACTTC. It translates to CASSQAGVDEQYF.

Written as DNA, the CDR3 is TGTGCCATCAGTGAGGGAGCCTCCACCGGCTACACCTTC. Translated: CAISEGASTGYTF. This sequence joins TRBV10-3 and TRBJ1-2; D remains ambiguous. The ends were cut back, 2 bases at V and 8 bases at J, with 12 bases in the middle. CDR1 and CDR2 (germline): ENHRY, SYGVKD. The CDR3 has 13 residues.

The chain links TRBV9 to TRBJ2-3; D is possibly TRBD1 (5 bases). The ends were cut back, 0 bases at V and 2 bases at J, with 13 bases in the middle. The CDR3 covers 16 residues. Germline V gene lookup returns CDR1 SGDLS and CDR2 YYNGEE. CDR3 region: CASSVADRGATDTQYF. The DNA of the CDR3 is TGTGCCAGCAGCGTAGCTGACAGAGGAGCCACAGATACGCAGTATTTT.

The chain uses TRBV2 and TRBJ2-4; a weak D match, TRBD1 (5 bases). Trimming removed 4 bases from V and 8 bases from J, with 12 bases in between. Per germline, CDR1 SNHLY and CDR2 FYNNEI. There are 13 residues in the CDR3. CDR3 DNA sequence: TGTGCCAGCAGTGGTAGTGACAGTCACATTCAGTACTTC. Its protein is CASSGSDSHIQYF.